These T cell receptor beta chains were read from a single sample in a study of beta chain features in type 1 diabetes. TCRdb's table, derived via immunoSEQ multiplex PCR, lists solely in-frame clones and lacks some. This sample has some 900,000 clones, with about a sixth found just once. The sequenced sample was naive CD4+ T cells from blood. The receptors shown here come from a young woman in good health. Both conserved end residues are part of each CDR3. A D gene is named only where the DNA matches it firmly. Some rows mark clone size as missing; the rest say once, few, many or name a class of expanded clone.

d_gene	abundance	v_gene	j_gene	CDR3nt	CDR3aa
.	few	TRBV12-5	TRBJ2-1	TGTGCTAGTGGTCAAGACAGTTACGGGGAGCAGTTCTTC	CASGQDSYGEQFF
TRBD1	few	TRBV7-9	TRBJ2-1	TGTGCCAGCAGTTGGACAGGGTCCTACAATGAGCAGTTCTTC	CASSWTGSYNEQFF
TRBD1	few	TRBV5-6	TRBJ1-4	TGTGCCAGCAGCTCTCCCGGGACAGCTAATGAAAAACTGTTTTTT	CASSSPGTANEKLFF
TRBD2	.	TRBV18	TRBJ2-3	TGTGCCAGCTCACCGGGACTAGCTACAGATACGCAGTATTTT	CASSPGLATDTQYF
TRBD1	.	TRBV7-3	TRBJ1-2	TGTGCCAGCAGCTTACGCCCCCCCGGGACAGGGGATGGCTACACCTTC	CASSLRPPGTGDGYTF
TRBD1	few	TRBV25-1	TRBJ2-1	TGTGCCAGCAGTGAGACGGGCAGGGGGTCCTACAATGAGCAGTTCTTC	CASSETGRGSYNEQFF
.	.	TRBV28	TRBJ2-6	TGTGCCAGCAGTTTATACGGCTTAAGCCGCTCTGGGGCCAACGTCCTGACTTTC	CASSLYGLSRSGANVLTF
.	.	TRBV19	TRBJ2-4	TGTGCCAGTACCGGACACAAAGCCAAAAACATTCAGTACTTC	CASTGHKAKNIQYF
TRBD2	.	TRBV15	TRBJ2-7	TGTGCCACCAGCAGGTCTCTAGCGGATGGGTACGAGCAGTACTTC	CATSRSLADGYEQYF
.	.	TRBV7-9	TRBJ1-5	TGTGCCAGCAGCTTATGGGGGAGCAATCAGCCCCAGCATTTT	CASSLWGSNQPQHF
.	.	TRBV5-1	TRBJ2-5	TGCGCCAGCAGCTTGGCAGGGACCCAGTACTTC	CASSLAGTQYF
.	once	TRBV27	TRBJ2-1	TGTGCCAGCAGTTTGTGGACTGCGCCGTACAATGAGCAGTTCTTC	CASSLWTAPYNEQFF
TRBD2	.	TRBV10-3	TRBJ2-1	TGTGCCATCAGTGGACTAGTAGCGGGGGAGGGTGAGCAGTTCTTC	CAISGLVAGEGEQFF
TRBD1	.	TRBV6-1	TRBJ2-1	TGTGCCAGCAGTACCCCGGGACAGGGGCACAATGAGCAGTTCTTC	CASSTPGQGHNEQFF
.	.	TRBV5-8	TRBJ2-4	TGTGCCAGCAGCTTGGGGACGGCCAAAAACATTCAGTACTTC	CASSLGTAKNIQYF
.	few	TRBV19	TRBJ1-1	TGTGCCAGTAGTATAGCTGGGGGGTCGAGGATGAACACTGAAGCTTTCTTT	CASSIAGGSRMNTEAFF
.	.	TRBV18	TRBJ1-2	TGTGCCAGCTCACCGGCGAGTCTGGACTATGGCTACACCTTC	CASSPASLDYGYTF
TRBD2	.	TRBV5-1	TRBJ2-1	TGCGCCAGCAGCTTGGTGGGATTAGCGGGAGGGGACAATGAGCAGTTCTTC	CASSLVGLAGGDNEQFF
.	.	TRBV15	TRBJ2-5	TGTGCCACCAGCAGAGATCCCCGGGAAGAGACCCAGTACTTC	CATSRDPREETQYF
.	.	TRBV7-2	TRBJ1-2	TGTGCCAGCAGCTCCTCAGGGGCTCTAGGCTATGGCTACACCTTC	CASSSSGALGYGYTF
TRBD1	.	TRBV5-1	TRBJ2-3	TGCGCCAGCAGCTGGGGACAGGGGGGAGATACGCAGTATTTT	CASSWGQGGDTQYF
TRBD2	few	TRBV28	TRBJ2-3	TGTGCCAGCAGCACTCCGTTCCTAGCGGTCACAGATACGCAGTATTTT	CASSTPFLAVTDTQYF
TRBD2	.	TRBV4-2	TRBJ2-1	TGTGCCAGCAGCCGACGACTAGCGGAATCCTACAATGAGCAGTTCTTC	CASSRRLAESYNEQFF
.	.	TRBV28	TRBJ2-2	TGTGCCAGCAATAGTCTCCGGGAGCTGTTTTTT	CASNSLRELFF
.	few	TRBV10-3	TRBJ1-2	TGTGCCATCAGTGAGGCCGGCCTATATGGCTACACCTTC	CAISEAGLYGYTF
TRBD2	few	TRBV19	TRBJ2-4	TGTGCCGTAAGGGGTTGGCTAGCGGGAGGAGACATTCAGTACTTC	CAVRGWLAGGDIQYF
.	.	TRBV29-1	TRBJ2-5	TGCAGCTCCTACGTCCAGGGCCCCCCGGCCCAGTACTTC	CSSYVQGPPAQYF
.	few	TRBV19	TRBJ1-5	TGTGCCAGTAGGACAGTACGTCTTAATCAGCCCCAGCATTTT	CASRTVRLNQPQHF
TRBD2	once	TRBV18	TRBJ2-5	TGTGCCAGCTCATTGCGGGAGGAAGAGACCCAGTACTTC	CASSLREEETQYF
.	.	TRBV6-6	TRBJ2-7	TGTGCCAGCAGCCCAGGACCCTACGAGCAGTACTTC	CASSPGPYEQYF
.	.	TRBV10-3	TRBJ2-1	TGTGCCATCGAGTCCCCGAATGCCAATGAGCAGTTCTTC	CAIESPNANEQFF
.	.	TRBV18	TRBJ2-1	TGTGCCAGCTCACTAAGCGTAAGCTCCTACAATGAGCAGTTCTTC	CASSLSVSSYNEQFF
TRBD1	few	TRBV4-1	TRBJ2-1	TGCGCCAGCAGCCAACCGACAGGGAGCTCCTACAATGAGCAGTTCTTC	CASSQPTGSSYNEQFF
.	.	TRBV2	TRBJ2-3	TGTGCCAGCAGTGAAGCGTCTAGCACAGATACGCAGTATTTT	CASSEASSTDTQYF
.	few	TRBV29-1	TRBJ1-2	TGCAGCGTCCAAAACCGGGGCCACTATGGCTACACCTTC	CSVQNRGHYGYTF